This T cell receptor beta chain comes out of a study of Ad26.COV2.S vaccination and SARS-CoV-2 variants. Study details: Among those in the COV1001 Ad26.COV2.S trial arm was the donor. By the intramuscular route, Ad26.COV2.S was given once, or twice 56 days apart.

V was clipped by 4 bases and J by 1 base, with 19 bases between them. Germline CDR1 reads LGHDT; CDR2 reads YNNKEL (reference sequence). There are 17 residues in the CDR3. Of note for this clone: Its target is not known.

Study results and limitations: Breadth of non-spike TCRs did not differ between vaccinees and placebo recipients. Spike-specific TCR breadth was greater in vaccine than placebo recipients.

Clones were sequenced by immunoSEQ multiplex PCR, and TCRdb holds only the in-frame ones, with some missing. The sample comprises about 350,000 clones, about 87% of which are singletons, and 6.4% rests with the top ten. Treatment described: 15 to 20 received Ad26.COV2.S at low or high dose, single or two shots; 5 received placebo; per-sample allocation not given. At day 63 after the first vaccine or placebo injection, samples were drawn. The sequence was collected from a person aged 18 to 59 who received the Ad26.COV2.S COVID-19 vaccine or a placebo. The source material was peripheral blood, sampled in a trial of Ad26.COV2.S vaccine versus placebo. V gene TRBV3-1 (or the pseudogene TRBV3-2) combines with J gene TRBJ2-5, with a possible D match to TRBD2 (6 bases). The CDR3 nucleotides read TGTGCCAGCAGCCGTGCGATCGGCGGGACCAGCCAAGAGACCCAGTACTTC. Its protein product is CASSRAIGGTSQETQYF.